One and the same sample provided the 2 T cell receptor beta chains below, sequenced in a study of T cell changes during pregnancy in multiple sclerosis. Produced via immunoSEQ multiplex PCR; TCRdb's table is partial and in-frame only. This table holds approximately 46,000 clones, about 89% found once. The material sequenced was CD4+ T cells from peripheral blood mononuclear cells, taken after pregnancy. The receptors stem from a female donor with multiple sclerosis, enrolled in a pregnancy study.

The V call is TRBV19, the J call TRBJ1-1, with D maybe TRBD1 (6 bases). This CDR3 is built from 12 residues. The germline V gene has CDR1 LNHDA and CDR2 SQIVND (reference sequence). With 4 bases removed from V and 9 bases from J, the gap between germline ends came to 12 bases. The CDR3 DNA reads as TGTGCCAGTAGTACTCATGGACAGCAAGCTTTCTTT. Its translation is CASSTHGQQAFF.

The chain combines TRBV2 with TRBJ2-7, with TRBD1 matching 10 bases. V was pared by 7 bases and J by 6 bases, with 6 bases of the junction left unmatched. CDR1 is SNHLY and CDR2 is FYNNEI in the germline V gene. CDR3 length: 13 residues. In DNA form, the CDR3 reads TGTGCCAGCAACCGGGACAGGGGAAGCGAGCAGTACTTC. Amino acid sequence: CASNRDRGSEQYF.